This T cell receptor beta chain was identified during a study of beta chain features in type 1 diabetes. Study outcomes and limitations: Researchers caution that PCR might favor shorter templates, equally among patients and controls. The study found moderately but significantly shorter TCRB CDR3s in all four CD4+ subsets of Type 1 diabetes patients. VDJ junctions from patients with type 1 diabetes contained fewer insertions and more deletions.

The CDR3 is 16 amino acids. Germline V gene lookup returns CDR1 MNHEY and CDR2 SMNVEV (reference sequence). With V trimmed by 7 bases and J by 1 base, 10 bases remained unmatched. Worth noting for this clone: No antigen is known for it.

The study reverse transcribed the entire isolated RNA, so it sequenced expressed TCRB transcripts. Clones were read by immunoSEQ multiplex PCR, and TCRdb kept only the in-frame ones, dropping some. Here the sample spans about 700,000 clones, 13% being singletons. Populations isolated by sorting all had purity greater than 98%. The chain employs TRBV27 and TRBJ1-5, with TRBD1 matching over 7 bases. The TCR sequence derives from a man younger than 30 with type 1 diabetes. The sequencing input was naive CD4+ T cells from blood. The CDR3 DNA follows: TGTGCCAGCACCCCGGGCGCAGGGGGGAGCAATCAGCCCCAGCATTTT. This encodes CASTPGAGGSNQPQHF.